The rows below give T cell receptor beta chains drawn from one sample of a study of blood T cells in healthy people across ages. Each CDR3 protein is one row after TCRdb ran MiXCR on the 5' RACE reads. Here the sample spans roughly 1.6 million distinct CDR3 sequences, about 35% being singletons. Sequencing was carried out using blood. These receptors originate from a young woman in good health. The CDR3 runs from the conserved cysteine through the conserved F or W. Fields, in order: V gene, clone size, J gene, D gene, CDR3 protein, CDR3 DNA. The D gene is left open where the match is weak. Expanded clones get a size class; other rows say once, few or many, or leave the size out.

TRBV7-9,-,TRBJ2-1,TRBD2,CASSLEMGLAGGREQFF,TGTGCCAGCAGCTTAGAAATGGGACTAGCGGGTGGTCGGGAGCAGTTCTTC
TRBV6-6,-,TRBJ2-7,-,CASSYSGGTDEQYF,TGTGCCAGCAGTTACTCAGGAGGTACAGACGAGCAGTACTTC
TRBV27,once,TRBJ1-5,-,CASSLSRGGQPQHF,TGTGCCAGCAGTCTGTCGAGGGGTGGACAGCCCCAGCATTTT
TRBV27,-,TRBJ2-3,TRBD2,CASRAAGGATDTQYF,TGTGCCAGCAGAGCAGCGGGGGGGGCGACAGATACGCAGTATTTT
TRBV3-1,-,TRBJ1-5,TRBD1,CASSQTGCNQPQHF,TGTGCCAGCAGCCAGACAGGGTGCAATCAGCCCCAGCATTTT
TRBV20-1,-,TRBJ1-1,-,CSARVPVRDTEAFF,TGCAGTGCTAGAGTCCCTGTGAGGGACACTGAAGCTTTCTTT
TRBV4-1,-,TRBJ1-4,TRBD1,CASSLTGLGTNEKLFF,TGCGCCAGCAGCCTGACAGGGTTGGGCACTAATGAAAAACTGTTTTTT
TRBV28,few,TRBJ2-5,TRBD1,CASSTSGTVQETQYF,TGTGCCAGCAGTACATCCGGGACAGTACAAGAGACCCAGTACTTC
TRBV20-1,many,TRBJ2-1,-,CSASLLRRTSSYNEQFF,TGCAGTGCTAGCCTCTTGAGGCGGACAAGCTCCTACAATGAGCAGTTCTTC
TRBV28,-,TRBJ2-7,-,CASSLIQNYEQYF,TGTGCCAGCAGTTTAATCCAGAACTACGAGCAGTACTTC
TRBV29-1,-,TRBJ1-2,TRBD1,CSVEDPTGGAGYGYTF,TGCAGCGTTGAAGATCCGACAGGGGGCGCGGGGTATGGCTACACCTTC
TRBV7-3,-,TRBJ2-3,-,CASSPAHTDTQYF,TGTGCCAGCAGCCCTGCCCACACAGATACGCAGTATTTT
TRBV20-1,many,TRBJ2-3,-,CSADAIGENTQYF,TGCAGTGCGGATGCAATAGGCGAAAATACGCAGTATTTT
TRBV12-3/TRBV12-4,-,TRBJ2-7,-,CASITVYEQYF,TGTGCCAGCATCACAGTGTACGAGCAGTACTTC
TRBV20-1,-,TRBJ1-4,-,CSARDLEKLFF,TGCAGTGCTAGAGATCTTGAAAAACTGTTTTTT
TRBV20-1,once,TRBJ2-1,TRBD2,CSASFGGRDNEQFF,TGCAGTGCTAGTTTCGGCGGGAGGGACAATGAGCAGTTCTTC
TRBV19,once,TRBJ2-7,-,CASSPSQGRAYEQYF,TGTGCCAGTAGCCCATCTCAGGGACGAGCCTACGAGCAGTACTTC
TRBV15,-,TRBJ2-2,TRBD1,CATSTFGTGLDTGELFF,TGTGCCACCAGCACTTTCGGGACAGGACTGGACACCGGGGAGCTGTTTTTT
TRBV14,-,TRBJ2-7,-,CASSQEASSYEQYF,TGTGCCAGCAGCCAAGAAGCCTCATCCTACGAGCAGTACTTC
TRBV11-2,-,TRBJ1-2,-,CASSFGTGAGGYTF,TGTGCCAGCAGCTTTGGTACGGGGGCGGGAGGCTACACCTTC
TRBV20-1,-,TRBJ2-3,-,CSASSSSYTDTQYF,TGCAGTGCTAGTTCTAGCAGCTACACAGATACGCAGTATTTT